This T cell receptor (beta chain) was sequenced for a study of cytomegalovirus exposure and HLA in healthy donors. Study background: There were just under 400 genotyped donors. Of these, about 86% fell in the genetic ancestry cluster associated with self-reported Caucasian donors. Study outcomes and limitations: In an earlier analysis, productive rearrangement rates for most beta V segments clustered near 87% or 30%.

A multiplex PCR was run with 60 Vbeta primers and 13 Jbeta primers. Sequencing used immunoSEQ multiplex PCR; TCRdb keeps in-frame clones, though not all of them. The repertoire table contains around 97,000 clones. Turning to this clone: Its antigen is as yet unknown.

Unrecorded immune exposure was likely among donors, who were nominally healthy when sampled. The germline V gene encodes CDR1 LGHNA and CDR2 YNFKEQ. Germline trimming cut 1 base from V and 4 bases from J; bases unmatched to any gene: 11. The CDR3 consists of 18 residues. The chain combines TRBV4-2 with TRBJ2-1, with 9 bases lining up with TRBD2. Sequencing used PBMCs. This sequence was found in a man aged 35-49 years in good health and CMV-seronegative. The CDR3 coding sequence is TGTGCCAGCAGCCAAGTAGCCAGCGGGGGGACTCCATACAATGAGCAGTTCTTC. Translating gives CASSQVASGGTPYNEQFF.